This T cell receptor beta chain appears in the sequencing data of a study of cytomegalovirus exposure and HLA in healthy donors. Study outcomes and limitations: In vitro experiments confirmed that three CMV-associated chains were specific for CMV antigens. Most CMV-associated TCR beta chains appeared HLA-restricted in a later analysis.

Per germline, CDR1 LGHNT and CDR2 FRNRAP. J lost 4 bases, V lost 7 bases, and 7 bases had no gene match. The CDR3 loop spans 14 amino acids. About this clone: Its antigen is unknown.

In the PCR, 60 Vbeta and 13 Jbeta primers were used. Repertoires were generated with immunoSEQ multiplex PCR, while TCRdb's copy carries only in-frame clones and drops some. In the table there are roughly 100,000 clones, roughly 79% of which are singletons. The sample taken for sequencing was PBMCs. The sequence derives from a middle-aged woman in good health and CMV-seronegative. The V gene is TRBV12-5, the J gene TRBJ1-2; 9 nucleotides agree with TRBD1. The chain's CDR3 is CASDVGDRVYGYTF. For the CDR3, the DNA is TGTGCTAGTGACGTCGGGGACAGGGTCTATGGCTACACCTTC.